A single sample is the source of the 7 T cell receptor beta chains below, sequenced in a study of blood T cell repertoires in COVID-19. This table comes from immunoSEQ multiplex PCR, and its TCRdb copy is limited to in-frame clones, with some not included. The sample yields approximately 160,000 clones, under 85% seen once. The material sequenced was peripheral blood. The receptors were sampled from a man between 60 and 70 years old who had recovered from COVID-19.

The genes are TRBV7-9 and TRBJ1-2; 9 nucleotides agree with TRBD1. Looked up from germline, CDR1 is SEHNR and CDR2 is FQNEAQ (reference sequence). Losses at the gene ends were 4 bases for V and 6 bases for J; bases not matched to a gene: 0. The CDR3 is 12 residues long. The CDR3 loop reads CASSWTGDGYTF. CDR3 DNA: TGTGCCAGCAGCTGGACAGGGGATGGCTACACCTTC.

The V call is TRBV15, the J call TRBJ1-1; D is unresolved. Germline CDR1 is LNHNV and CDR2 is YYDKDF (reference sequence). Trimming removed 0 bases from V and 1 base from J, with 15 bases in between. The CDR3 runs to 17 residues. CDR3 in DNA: TGTGCCACCAGCAGAGATTCATTTGGGAGCCGGAACACTGAAGCTTTCTTT. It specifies CATSRDSFGSRNTEAFF.

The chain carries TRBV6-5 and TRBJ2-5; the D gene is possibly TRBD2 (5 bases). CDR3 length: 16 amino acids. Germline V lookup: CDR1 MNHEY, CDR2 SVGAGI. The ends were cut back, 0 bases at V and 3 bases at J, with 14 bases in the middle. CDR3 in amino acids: CASSYSGPPREETQYF. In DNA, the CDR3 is TGTGCCAGCAGTTACTCTGGTCCCCCGAGGGAAGAGACCCAGTACTTC.

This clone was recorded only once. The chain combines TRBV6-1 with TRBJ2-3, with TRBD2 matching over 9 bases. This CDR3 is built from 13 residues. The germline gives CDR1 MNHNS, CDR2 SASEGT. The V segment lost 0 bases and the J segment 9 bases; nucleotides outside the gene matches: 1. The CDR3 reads CASSEAGLATQYF. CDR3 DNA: TGTGCCAGCAGTGAAGCCGGACTAGCGACGCAGTATTTT.

The CDR3 loop is CASSKDLREGTEAFF. CDR3 sequence (DNA): TGTGCCAGCAGCAAAGACCTAAGGGAGGGCACTGAAGCTTTCTTT. V is TRBV21-1 and J is TRBJ1-1. TRBV21-1 is classified as a pseudogene. The length of the CDR3 is 15 residues.

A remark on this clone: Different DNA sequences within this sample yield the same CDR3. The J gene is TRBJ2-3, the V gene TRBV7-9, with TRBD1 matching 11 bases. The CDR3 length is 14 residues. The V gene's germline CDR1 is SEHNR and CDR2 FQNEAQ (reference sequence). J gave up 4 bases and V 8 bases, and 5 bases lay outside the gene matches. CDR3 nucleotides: TGTGCCAGCGGTCGGGACAGGGGGTCAGATACGCAGTATTTT. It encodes CASGRDRGSDTQYF.

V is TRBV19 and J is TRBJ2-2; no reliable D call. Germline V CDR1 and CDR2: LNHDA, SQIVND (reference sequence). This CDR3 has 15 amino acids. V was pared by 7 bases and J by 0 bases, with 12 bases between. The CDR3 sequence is CASTPGAANTGELFF. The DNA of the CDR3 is TGTGCCAGTACCCCGGGTGCGGCGAACACCGGGGAGCTGTTTTTT. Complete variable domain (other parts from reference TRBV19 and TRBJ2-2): DGGITQSPKYLFRKEGQNVTLSCEQNLNHDAMYWYRQDPGQGLRLIYYSQIVNDFQKGDIAEGYSVSREKKESFPLTVTSAQKNPTAFYLCASTPGAANTGELFFGEGSRLTVL.